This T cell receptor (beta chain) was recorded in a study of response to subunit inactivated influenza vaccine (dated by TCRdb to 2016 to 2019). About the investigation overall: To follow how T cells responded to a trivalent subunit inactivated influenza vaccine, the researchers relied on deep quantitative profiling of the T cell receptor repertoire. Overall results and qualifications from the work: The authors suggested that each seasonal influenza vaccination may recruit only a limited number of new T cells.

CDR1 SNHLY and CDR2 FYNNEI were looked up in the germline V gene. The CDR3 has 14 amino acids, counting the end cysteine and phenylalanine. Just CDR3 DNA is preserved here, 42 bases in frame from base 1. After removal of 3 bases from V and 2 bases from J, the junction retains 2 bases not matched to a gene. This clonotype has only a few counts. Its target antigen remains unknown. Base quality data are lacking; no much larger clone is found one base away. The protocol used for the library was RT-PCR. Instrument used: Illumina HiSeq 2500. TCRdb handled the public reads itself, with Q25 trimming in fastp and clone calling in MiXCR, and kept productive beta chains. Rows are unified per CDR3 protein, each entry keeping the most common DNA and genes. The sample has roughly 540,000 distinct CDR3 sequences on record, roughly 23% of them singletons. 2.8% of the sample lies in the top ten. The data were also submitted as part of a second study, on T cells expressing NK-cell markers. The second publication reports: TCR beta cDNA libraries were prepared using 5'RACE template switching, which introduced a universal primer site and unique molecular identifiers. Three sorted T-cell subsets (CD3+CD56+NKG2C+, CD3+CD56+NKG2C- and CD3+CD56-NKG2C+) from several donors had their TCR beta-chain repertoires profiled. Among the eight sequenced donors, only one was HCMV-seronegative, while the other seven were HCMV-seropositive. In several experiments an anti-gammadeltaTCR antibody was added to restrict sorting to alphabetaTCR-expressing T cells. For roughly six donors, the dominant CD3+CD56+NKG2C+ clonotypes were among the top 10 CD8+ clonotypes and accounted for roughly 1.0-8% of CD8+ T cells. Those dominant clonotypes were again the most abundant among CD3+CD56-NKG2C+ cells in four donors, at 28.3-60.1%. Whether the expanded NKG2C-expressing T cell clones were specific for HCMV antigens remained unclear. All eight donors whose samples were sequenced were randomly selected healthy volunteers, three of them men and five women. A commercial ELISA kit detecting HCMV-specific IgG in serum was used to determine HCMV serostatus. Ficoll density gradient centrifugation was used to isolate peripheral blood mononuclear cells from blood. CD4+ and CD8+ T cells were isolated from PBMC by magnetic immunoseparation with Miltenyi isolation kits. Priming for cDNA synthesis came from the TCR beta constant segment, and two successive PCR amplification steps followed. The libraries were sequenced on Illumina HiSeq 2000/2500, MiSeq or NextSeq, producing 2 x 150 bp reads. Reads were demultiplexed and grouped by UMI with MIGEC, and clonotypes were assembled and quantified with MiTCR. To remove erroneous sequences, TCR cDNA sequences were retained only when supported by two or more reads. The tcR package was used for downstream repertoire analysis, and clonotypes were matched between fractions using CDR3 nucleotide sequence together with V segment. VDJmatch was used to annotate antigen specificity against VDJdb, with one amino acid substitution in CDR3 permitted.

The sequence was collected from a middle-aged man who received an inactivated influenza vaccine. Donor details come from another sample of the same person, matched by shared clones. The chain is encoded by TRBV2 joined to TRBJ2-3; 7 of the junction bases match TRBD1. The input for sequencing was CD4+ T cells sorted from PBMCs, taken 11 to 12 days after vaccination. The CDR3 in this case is CASSETGNTDTQYF. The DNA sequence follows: TGTGCCAGCAGTGAGACAGGGAACACAGATACGCAGTATTTT.